Included here is one TCR beta chain sequence, with context. Its antigen remains unknown. These data are taken from a study of T cell repertoires in cytomegalovirus infection. Study background: CMV infection together with matching HLA type was indicated by public TCR beta signatures.

MiXCR, run by TCRdb on the reads, gives a single entry per CDR3 protein. The table lists roughly 350,000 distinct CDR3 sequences, roughly 36% of them singletons. Regarding the study as a whole: Accumulated public TCR beta family frequency recognized individuals carrying CMV together with the relevant HLA.

The CDR3 contains 15 residues. Trimming pared 3 bases from V and 7 bases from J, leaving 19 bases between. Germline CDR1 DFQATT, CDR2 SNEGSKA (reference sequence). The TCR was taken from a human donor in good health (CMV status not recorded). Some clones in this sample may be carry-over from other donors' samples. The J gene is TRBJ2-1, the V gene TRBV20-1, with D perhaps given as TRBD1 or TRBD2 (5 bases each). The sample consisted of cultured PBMCs, taken from culture after CMV antigen stimulation. CDR3 amino acids: CSARGELSRWNEQFF. Here the CDR3 DNA reads TGCAGTGCTAGGGGGGAGTTGAGTCGGTGGAATGAGCAGTTCTTC.